The rows below give T cell receptor beta chains drawn from one sample of a study of spatial heterogeneity in lung cancer. Each CDR3 protein is one row after TCRdb ran MiXCR on the 5' RACE reads. Of about 41,000 distinct CDR3 sequences detected, around 11% appear once; the ten largest clones hold around 42%. The input for sequencing was PBMCs, taken at surgery. These receptors were obtained from a female donor with early-stage non-small cell lung cancer. The CDR3 runs from the conserved cysteine through the conserved F or W. The D gene is left open where the match is weak. A row's size may be missing; if present it is once, few, many or a size class.

J,V,size,D,CDR3,DNA
TRBJ2-4,TRBV23-1,many,NA,CASSQSRGLAKNIQYF,TGCGCCAGCAGTCAATCGCGGGGGCTAGCCAAAAACATTCAGTACTTC
TRBJ2-2,TRBV20-1,NA,NA,CSATGTANTGELFF,TGCAGTGCCACAGGGACGGCGAACACCGGGGAGCTGTTTTTT
TRBJ2-1,TRBV7-2,many,NA,CASSNPSGWQFF,TGTGCCAGCAGCAACCCGTCCGGGTGGCAGTTCTTC
TRBJ1-1,TRBV29-1,many,NA,CSVGDTEAFF,TGCAGCGTGGGGGACACTGAAGCTTTCTTT
TRBJ2-5,TRBV4-1,few,NA,CASSRLGEETQYF,TGCGCCAGCAGCCGGCTAGGAGAAGAGACCCAGTACTTC
TRBJ2-2,TRBV11-3,many,TRBD1,CASSTGQGGSGELFF,TGTGCCAGCAGCACGGGACAGGGCGGGTCCGGGGAGCTGTTTTTT
TRBJ1-4,TRBV9,few,TRBD1,CASSVDRGEKLFF,TGTGCCAGCAGCGTGGACAGGGGTGAAAAACTGTTTTTT
TRBJ2-7,TRBV7-2,many,TRBD2,CASSLGSGGDEQYF,TGTGCCAGCAGCTTAGGTAGCGGGGGTGACGAGCAGTACTTC
TRBJ1-6,TRBV5-4,NA,NA,CASSLDWDSPLHF,TGTGCCAGCAGCTTGGATTGGGATTCACCCCTCCACTTT
TRBJ2-3,TRBV6-5,few,TRBD1,CASSRGWGRADTQYF,TGTGCCAGCAGCAGGGGGTGGGGGCGCGCAGATACGCAGTATTTT
TRBJ1-2,TRBV28,many,NA,CASSFQGIRYGYTF,TGTGCCAGCAGTTTCCAGGGGATACGCTATGGCTACACCTTC
TRBJ2-7,TRBV12-3/TRBV12-4,few,TRBD2,CASSFRGTSGGQYF,TGTGCCAGCAGTTTTAGGGGGACTAGCGGGGGGCAGTACTTC
TRBJ2-3,TRBV9,NA,TRBD2,CASSRGGASDTQYF,TGTGCCAGCAGCCGCGGGGGGGCATCAGATACGCAGTATTTT
TRBJ2-6,TRBV15,few,TRBD1,CATSRGNRGETGANVLTF,TGTGCCACCAGCAGAGGAAACAGGGGGGAGACTGGGGCCAACGTCCTGACTTTC
TRBJ2-3,TRBV12-3/TRBV12-4,few,TRBD1,CASSLRGRGLIRGRTDTQYF,TGTGCCAGCAGCCTCCGGGGCAGGGGGCTTATTCGGGGGCGGACAGATACGCAGTATTTT